This is a list of T cell receptor beta chains from one sample in a study of molecular identifiers for immune sequencing clone quantification. MiXCR, run by TCRdb on the PCR reads, gives a single entry per CDR3 protein. The sample has about 100,000 distinct CDR3 sequences; roughly a third are singletons. Input material: naive CD8+ T cells from blood, with Jurkat cell RNA spiked in. The receptors originated from a human donor in good health. Some libraries in this study had Jurkat cell RNA spiked in. Each CDR3 is given with its conserved first and last residue. Fields, in order: J gene, V gene, CDR3 protein.

TRBJ2-2	TRBV6-6	CASSNTYRGGWSGELFF
TRBJ2-7	TRBV27	CASSLTEGYEQYF
TRBJ2-4	TRBV11-2	CASSFSGLAKNIQYF
TRBJ2-3	TRBV28	CASTAYQGRTTDTQYF
TRBJ2-5	TRBV7-9	CASSISRGPQIEPQYF
TRBJ2-5	TRBV3-1	CASSQVPAGGQETQYF
TRBJ2-2	TRBV13	CASIVGVQRGTGELCF
TRBJ1-2	TRBV28	CASSLEDRDHYGYTF
TRBJ2-3	TRBV7-6	CASSHSRDSSTDTQYF
TRBJ2-2	TRBV28	CASSPPNYRFTGELFF
TRBJ2-3	TRBV19	CASSIDGPLAESTGTQYF
TRBJ2-7	TRBV28	CASSFLRSYEQYF
TRBJ1-1	TRBV6-2/TRBV6-3	CASRELHEVGTEAFF
TRBJ1-6	TRBV27	CASSLSTDIYNSPLHF
TRBJ2-7	TRBV10-3	CAISGPTGEGEQYF
TRBJ2-3	TRBV5-5	CASNTGLAGATDTQYF
TRBJ2-1	TRBV11-2	CASTQPDYNEQLF
TRBJ2-5	TRBV6-2/TRBV6-3	CASSDRGGPYQETQYF
TRBJ1-5	TRBV4-1	CASSLRLGRGNQPQHF
TRBJ2-4	TRBV20-1	CSARVGGRERHLAKNIQYF
TRBJ2-3	TRBV25-1	CASSTGVLSNRGNTQYF
TRBJ2-7	TRBV6-2/TRBV6-3	CASSYNLYEQYF
TRBJ2-3	TRBV9	CASSHPGGRSVGDTQYF
TRBJ2-3	TRBV11-2	CASSLIWGAMRTDTQYF
TRBJ2-3	TRBV2	CASRGTGSRADTQNF
TRBJ1-1	TRBV19	CASSIGTNTEAFF
TRBJ1-6	TRBV5-6	CASSLVGAASPLHF
TRBJ2-5	TRBV28	CASSFGPTQRQETQYF
TRBJ2-1	TRBV28	CASSFPSSLFF
TRBJ2-2	TRBV12-3/TRBV12-4	CASSSWTSKNTGELFF
TRBJ2-3	TRBV7-6	CASSFLDRVTDTQYF
TRBJ2-7	TRBV4-1	CASRGNYEQYF
TRBJ1-4	TRBV2	CASSEDRLDNEKLFF
TRBJ2-2	TRBV20-1	CSATDATNTGELFF
TRBJ2-7	TRBV6-6	CASSYRGQAHYEQYF
TRBJ2-3	TRBV13	CASSSPGLAGGRDTQYF
TRBJ1-5	TRBV27	CASSSTGPNQPQHF
TRBJ2-5	TRBV5-1	CASSPGLAGSGETQYF
TRBJ2-7	TRBV14	CASSRTVSGDEQYF
TRBJ2-5	TRBV6-5	CASSPHGTGGMETQYF
TRBJ2-7	TRBV27	CASSRSSEGRYEQYF